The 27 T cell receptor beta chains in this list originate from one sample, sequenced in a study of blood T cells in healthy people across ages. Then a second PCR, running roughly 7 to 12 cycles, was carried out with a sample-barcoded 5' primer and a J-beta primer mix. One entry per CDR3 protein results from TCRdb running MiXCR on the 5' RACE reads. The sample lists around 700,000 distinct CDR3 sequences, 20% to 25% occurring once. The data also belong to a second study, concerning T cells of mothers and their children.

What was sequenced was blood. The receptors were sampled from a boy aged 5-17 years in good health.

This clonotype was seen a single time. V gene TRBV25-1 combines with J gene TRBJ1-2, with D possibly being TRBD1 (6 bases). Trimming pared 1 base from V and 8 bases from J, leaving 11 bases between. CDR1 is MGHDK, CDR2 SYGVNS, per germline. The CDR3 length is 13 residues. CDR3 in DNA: TGTGCCAGCAGTGAATCAGGGGCGCGAGGCTACACCTTC. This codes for CASSESGARGYTF.

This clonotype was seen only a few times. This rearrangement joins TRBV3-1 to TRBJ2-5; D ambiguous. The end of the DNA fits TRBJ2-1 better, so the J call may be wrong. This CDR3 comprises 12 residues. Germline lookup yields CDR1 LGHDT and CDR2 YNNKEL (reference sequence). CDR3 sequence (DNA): TGTGCCAGCAGCCAAGTGGAGACAGAGCAGTTCTTC. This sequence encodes CASSQVETEQFF.

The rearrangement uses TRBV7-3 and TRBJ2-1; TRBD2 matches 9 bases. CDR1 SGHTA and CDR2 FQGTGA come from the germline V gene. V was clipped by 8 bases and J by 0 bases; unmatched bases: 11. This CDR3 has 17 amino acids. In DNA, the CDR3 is TGTGCCAGCTCGATGAGCGGGGGGACGAGCTCCTACAATGAGCAGTTCTTC. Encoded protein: CASSMSGGTSSYNEQFF.

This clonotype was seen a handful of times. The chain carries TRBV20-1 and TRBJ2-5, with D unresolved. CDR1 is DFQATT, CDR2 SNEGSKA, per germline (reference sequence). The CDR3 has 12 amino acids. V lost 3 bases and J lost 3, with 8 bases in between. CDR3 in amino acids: CSASSLEETQYF. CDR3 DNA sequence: TGCAGTGCTAGTAGTCTAGAAGAGACCCAGTACTTC.

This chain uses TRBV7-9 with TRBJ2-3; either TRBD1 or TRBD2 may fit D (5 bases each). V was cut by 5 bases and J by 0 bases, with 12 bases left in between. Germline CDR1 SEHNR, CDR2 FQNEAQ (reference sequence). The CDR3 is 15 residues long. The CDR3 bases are TGTGCCAGCAGCACGGGACCGGCTAGCACAGATACGCAGTATTTT. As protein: CASSTGPASTDTQYF.

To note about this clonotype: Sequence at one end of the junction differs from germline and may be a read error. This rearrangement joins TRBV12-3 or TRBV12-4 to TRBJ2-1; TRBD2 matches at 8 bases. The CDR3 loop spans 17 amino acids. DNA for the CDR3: TGTGCCAGCATCCCGGGGCGGGAGGCCCCCTCCTACAATGAACAGTTCTTC. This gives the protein CASIPGREAPSYNEQFF.

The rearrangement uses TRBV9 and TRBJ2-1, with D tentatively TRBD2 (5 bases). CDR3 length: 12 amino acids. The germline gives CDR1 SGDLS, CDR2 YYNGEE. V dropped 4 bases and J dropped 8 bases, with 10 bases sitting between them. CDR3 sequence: CASSTLAYEQFF. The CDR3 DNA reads TGTGCCAGCAGCACCTTAGCGTATGAGCAGTTCTTC.

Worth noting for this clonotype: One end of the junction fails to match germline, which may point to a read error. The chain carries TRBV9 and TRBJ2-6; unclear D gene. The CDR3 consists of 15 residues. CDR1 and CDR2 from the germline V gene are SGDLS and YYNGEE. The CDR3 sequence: CASSVEGLEANVPTF. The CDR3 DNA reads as TGTGCCAGCAGCGTAGAAGGGCTAGAGGCCAACGTCCCGACTTTC.

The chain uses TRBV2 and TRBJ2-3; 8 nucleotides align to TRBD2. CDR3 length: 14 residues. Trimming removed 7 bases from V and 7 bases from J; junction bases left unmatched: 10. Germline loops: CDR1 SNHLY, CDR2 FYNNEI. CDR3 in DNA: TGTGCCAGCATGAGTAGCGGGACGGTTCATACGCAGTATTTT. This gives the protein CASMSSGTVHTQYF.

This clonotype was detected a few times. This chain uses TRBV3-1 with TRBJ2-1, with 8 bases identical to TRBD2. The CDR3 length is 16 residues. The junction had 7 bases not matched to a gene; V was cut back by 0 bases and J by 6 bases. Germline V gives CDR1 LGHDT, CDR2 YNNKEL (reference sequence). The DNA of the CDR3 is TGTGCCAGCAGCCAAGACATGGCGGGAGGTGGCAATGAGCAGTTCTTC. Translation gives CASSQDMAGGGNEQFF.

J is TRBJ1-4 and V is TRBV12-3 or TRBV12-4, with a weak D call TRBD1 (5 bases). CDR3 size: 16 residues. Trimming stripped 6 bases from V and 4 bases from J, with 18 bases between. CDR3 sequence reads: CASSLRSGTVNEKLFF. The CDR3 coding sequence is TGTGCCAGCAGCTTAAGATCGGGGACCGTTAATGAAAAACTGTTTTTT.

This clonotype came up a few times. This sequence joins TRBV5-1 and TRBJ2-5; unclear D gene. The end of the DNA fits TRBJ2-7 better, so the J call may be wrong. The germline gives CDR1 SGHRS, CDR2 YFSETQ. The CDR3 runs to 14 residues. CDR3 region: CASSLASLGYEQYF. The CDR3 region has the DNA TGCGCCAGCAGCTTGGCATCTCTAGGGTACGAGCAGTACTTC.

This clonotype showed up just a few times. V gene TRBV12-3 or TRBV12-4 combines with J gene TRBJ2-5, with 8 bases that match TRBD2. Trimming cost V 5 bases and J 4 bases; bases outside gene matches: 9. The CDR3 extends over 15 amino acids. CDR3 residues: CASSIGRLAGETQYF. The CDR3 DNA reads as TGTGCCAGCAGTATAGGTCGGCTAGCGGGAGAGACCCAGTACTTC.

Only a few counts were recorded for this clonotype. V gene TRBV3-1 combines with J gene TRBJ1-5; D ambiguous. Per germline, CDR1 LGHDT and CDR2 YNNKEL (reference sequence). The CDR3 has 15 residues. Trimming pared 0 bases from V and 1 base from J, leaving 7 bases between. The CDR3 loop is CASSQDGRSNQPQHF. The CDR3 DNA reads TGTGCCAGCAGCCAAGATGGACGGAGCAATCAGCCCCAGCATTTT.

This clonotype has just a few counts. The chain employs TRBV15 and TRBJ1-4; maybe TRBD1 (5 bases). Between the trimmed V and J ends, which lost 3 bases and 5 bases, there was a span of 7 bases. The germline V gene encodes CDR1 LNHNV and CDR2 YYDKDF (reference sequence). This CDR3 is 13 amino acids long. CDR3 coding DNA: TGTGCCACCAGCAGGGACACGAATGAAAAACTGTTTTTT. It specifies CATSRDTNEKLFF. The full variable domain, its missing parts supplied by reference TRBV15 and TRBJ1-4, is DAMVIQNPRYQVTQFGKPVTLSCSQTLNHNVMYWYQQKSSQAPKLLFHYYDKDFNNEADTPDNFQSRRPNTSFCFLDIRSPGLGDTAMYLCATSRDTNEKLFFGSGTQLSVL.

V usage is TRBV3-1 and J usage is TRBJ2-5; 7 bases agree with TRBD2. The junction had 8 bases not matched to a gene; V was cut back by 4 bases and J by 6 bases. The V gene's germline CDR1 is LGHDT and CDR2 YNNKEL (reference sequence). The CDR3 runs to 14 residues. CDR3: CASSLGGSWKTQYF. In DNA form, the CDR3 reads TGTGCCAGCAGCCTGGGCGGGAGTTGGAAGACCCAGTACTTC.

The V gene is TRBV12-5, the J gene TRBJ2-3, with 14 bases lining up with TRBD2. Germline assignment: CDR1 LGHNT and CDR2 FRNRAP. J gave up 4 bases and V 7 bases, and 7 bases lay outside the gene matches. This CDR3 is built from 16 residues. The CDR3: CASAAGTSGRADTQYF. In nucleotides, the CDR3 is TGTGCTAGTGCGGCCGGGACTAGCGGGAGAGCAGATACGCAGTATTTT.

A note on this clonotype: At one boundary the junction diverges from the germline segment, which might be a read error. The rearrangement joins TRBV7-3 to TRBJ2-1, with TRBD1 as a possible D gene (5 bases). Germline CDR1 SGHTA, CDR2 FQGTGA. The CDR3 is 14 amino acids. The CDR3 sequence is CASSSESGSYGHFF. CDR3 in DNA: TGTGCCAGCAGCTCAGAGTCAGGGTCGTATGGGCACTTTTTC.

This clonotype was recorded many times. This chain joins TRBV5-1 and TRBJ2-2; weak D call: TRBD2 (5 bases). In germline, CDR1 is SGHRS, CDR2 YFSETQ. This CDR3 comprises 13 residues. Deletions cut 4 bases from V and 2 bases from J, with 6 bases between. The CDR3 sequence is CASSRTNTGELFF. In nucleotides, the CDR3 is TGCGCCAGCAGCCGGACTAACACCGGGGAGCTGTTTTTT. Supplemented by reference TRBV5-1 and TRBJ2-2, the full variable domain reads KAGVTQTPRYLIKTRGQQVTLSCSPISGHRSVSWYQQTPGQGLQFLFEYFSETQRNKGNFPGRFSGRQFSNSRSEMNVSTLELGDSALYLCASSRTNTGELFFGEGSRLTVL.

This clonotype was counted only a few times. The CDR3, as DNA: TGTGCCAGCAGGCGACTATCAGATACGCAGTATTTT. Translation gives CASRRLSDTQYF. V gene TRBV12-3 or TRBV12-4 combines with J gene TRBJ2-3; possible D gene TRBD2, 5 bases. The V and J ends lost 6 bases and 4 bases respectively, with 8 bases between them. CDR3 length: 12 residues.

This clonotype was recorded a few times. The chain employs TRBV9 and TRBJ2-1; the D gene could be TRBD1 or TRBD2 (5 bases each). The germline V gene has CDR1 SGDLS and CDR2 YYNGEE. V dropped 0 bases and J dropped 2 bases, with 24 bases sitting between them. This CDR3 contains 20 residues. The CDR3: CASSVERGPTASSPYNEQFF. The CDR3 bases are TGTGCCAGCAGCGTAGAACGGGGACCCACGGCGAGTAGTCCCTACAATGAGCAGTTCTTC. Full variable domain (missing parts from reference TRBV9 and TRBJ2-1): DSGVTQTPKHLITATGQRVTLRCSPRSGDLSVYWYQQSLDQGLQFLIQYYNGEERAKGNILERFSAQQFPDLHSELNLSSLELGDSALYFCASSVERGPTASSPYNEQFFGPGTRLTVL.

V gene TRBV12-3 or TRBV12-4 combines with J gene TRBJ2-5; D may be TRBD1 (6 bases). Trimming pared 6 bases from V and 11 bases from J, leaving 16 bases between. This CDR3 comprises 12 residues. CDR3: CASSPRGQEQYF. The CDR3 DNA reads TGTGCCAGCAGCCCCAGGGGTCAAGAGCAGTACTTC.

The CDR3 DNA reads TGTGCCAGCAGCCCCACAGGGGGGCTTAGTGGAAACACCATATATTTT. It translates to CASSPTGGLSGNTIYF. The chain recombines TRBV9 with TRBJ1-3; 8 bases agree with TRBD1. The CDR3 consists of 16 residues. Germline CDR1 reads SGDLS; CDR2 reads YYNGEE. Trimming cost V 4 bases and J 3 bases; bases outside gene matches: 9.

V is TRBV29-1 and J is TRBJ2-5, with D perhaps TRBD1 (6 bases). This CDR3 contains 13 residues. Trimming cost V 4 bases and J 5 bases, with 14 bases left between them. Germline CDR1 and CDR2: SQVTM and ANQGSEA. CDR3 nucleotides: TGCAGCGTTGGAGGGGACACACGCGAGACCCAGTACTTC. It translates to CSVGGDTRETQYF.

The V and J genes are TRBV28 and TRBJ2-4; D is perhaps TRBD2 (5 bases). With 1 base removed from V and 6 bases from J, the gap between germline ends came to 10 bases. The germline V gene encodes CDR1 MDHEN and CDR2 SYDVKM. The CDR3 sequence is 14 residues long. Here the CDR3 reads CASSLYRGRNIQYF. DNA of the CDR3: TGTGCCAGCAGTTTATATCGGGGTCGAAACATTCAGTACTTC.

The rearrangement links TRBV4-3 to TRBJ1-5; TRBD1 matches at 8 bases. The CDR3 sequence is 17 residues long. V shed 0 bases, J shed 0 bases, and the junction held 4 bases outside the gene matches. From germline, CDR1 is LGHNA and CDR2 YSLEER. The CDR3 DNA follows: TGCGCCAGCAGCCAAGACAGGGGGCTGTATAGCAATCAGCCCCAGCATTTT. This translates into CASSQDRGLYSNQPQHF.

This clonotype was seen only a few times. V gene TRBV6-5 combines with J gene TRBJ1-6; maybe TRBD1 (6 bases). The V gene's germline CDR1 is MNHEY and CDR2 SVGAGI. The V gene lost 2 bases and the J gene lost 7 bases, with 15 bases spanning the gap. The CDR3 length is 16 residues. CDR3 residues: CASSYVSGVGNSPLHF. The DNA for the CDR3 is TGTGCCAGCAGTTACGTTTCAGGGGTGGGCAATTCACCCCTCCACTTT.